Below, one T cell receptor (beta chain) is given with its context. This clonotype was counted between two and nine times. Which antigen it targets is not known. No per-base quality is available; no much larger clone lies one base away. This record comes from a study of response to subunit inactivated influenza vaccine (dated 2018 in TCRdb). In terms of the full investigation: The study used deep quantitative T cell receptor repertoire profiling to track responses to a trivalent subunit inactivated influenza vaccine.

Study-wide conclusions, independent of this receptor: The authors proposed that each seasonal influenza vaccination may bring in only a limited number of new T cells.

From a lookup of the germline V gene, CDR1 and CDR2 are ENHRY and SYGVKD. Its CDR3 holds 14 amino acids, cysteine through phenylalanine. Left in the record is the CDR3 DNA by itself, 42 bases read in frame from the first base. V is shortened by 6 bases, J by 1 base, and the region joining them spans 10 bases. The library was produced with RT-PCR. The sequencer listed for this sample is Illumina HiSeq 2500. Starting from the raw public reads, TCRdb applied fastp trimming at Q25, assembled clones with MiXCR and retained in-frame beta chains. Entries that share a CDR3 protein sequence are merged under the most common genes and DNA. A total of roughly 710,000 distinct CDR3 sequences appear in this sample, approximately 14% of them only once. Clones ranked in the top ten supply 7.5% to 8% of the sample.

The clonotype was recovered from a man aged 45 to 65 who received an inactivated influenza vaccine. Donor details come from another sample of the same person, matched by shared clones. The sequencing here drew on PBMCs from blood, taken about 14 days before vaccination. The receptor chain draws on TRBV10-3 and TRBJ2-1, with a tentative D gene TRBD1 over 6 matching bases. The DNA sequence is TGTGCCATCAGAGAACAGGGTTCCTACAATGAGCAGTTCTTC. Translated, this gives CAIREQGSYNEQFF.